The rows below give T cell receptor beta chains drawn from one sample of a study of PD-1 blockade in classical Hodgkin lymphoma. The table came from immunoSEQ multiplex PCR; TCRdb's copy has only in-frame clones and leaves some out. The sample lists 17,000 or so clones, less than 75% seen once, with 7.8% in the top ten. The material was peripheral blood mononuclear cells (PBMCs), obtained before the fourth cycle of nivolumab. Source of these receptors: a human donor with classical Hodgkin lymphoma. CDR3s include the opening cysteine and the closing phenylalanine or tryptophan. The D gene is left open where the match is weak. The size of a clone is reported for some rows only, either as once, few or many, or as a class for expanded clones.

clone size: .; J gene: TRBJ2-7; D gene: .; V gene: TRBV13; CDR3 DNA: TGTGCCAGCAGCTTAGAGGGGGGCGAGCAGTACTTC; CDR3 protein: CASSLEGGEQYF
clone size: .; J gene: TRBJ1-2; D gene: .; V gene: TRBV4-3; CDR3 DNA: TGCGCCAGCAGCCAAGACAGGGAGAACTATGGCTACACCTTC; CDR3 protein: CASSQDRENYGYTF
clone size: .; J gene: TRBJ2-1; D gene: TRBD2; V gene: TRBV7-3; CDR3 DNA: TGTGCCAGCAGCTTAGTGAGCGGGAGGGCCTCGGTGCAGTTCTTC; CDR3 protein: CASSLVSGRASVQFF
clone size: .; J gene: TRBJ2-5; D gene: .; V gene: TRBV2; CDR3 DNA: TGTGCCAGCAGGGGCCAGGACTCCGTACAAGAGACCCAGTACTTC; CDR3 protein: CASRGQDSVQETQYF
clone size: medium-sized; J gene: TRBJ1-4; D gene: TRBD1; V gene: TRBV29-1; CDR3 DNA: TGCAGCGCCTGGGGGCAGGGGGTTCCCTCTAATGAAAAACTGTTTTTT; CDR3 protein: CSAWGQGVPSNEKLFF
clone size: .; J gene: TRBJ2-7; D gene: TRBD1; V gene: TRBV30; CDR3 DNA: TGTGCCTGGAGTGTGGGACAGGGGGCGCTTGTCTACGAGCAGTACTTC; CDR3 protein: CAWSVGQGALVYEQYF
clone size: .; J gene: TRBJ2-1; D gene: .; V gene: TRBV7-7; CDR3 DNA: TGTGCCAGCAGCTTAGACTTGCTAAGCTGGGAGCAGTTCTTC; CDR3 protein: CASSLDLLSWEQFF
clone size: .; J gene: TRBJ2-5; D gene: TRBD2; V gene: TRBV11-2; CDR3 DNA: TGTGCCAGCAGCTTAGGCGTGACTAGCGGCCAAGAGACCCAGTACTTC; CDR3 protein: CASSLGVTSGQETQYF
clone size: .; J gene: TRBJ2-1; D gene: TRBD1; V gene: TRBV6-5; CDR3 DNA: TGTGCCAGCAGTTACACCCTAAACAGGGGTGAGCAGTTCTTC; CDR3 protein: CASSYTLNRGEQFF
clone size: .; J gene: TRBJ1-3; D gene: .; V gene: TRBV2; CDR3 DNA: TGTGCCAGCAGTGACCCCACGGTAGGGTTTGGAAACACCATATATTTT; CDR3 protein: CASSDPTVGFGNTIYF
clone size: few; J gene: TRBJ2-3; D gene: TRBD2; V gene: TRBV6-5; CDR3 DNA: TGTGCCAGCAGTTCGGTCACTAGCGGATATGGAGATACGCAGTATTTT; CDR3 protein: CASSSVTSGYGDTQYF
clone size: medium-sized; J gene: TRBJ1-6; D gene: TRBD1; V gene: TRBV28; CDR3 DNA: TGTGCCAGCAGTCGGGGACAGCTAAATTCACCCCTCCACTTT; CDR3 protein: CASSRGQLNSPLHF
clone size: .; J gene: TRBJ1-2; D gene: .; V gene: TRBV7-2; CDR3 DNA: TGTGCCAGCAGTTCTAACTATGGCTACACCTTC; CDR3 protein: CASSSNYGYTF
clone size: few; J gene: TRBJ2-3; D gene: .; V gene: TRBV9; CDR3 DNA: TGTGCCAGCAGCGGGGCAAGCACAGATACGCAGTATTTT; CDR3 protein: CASSGASTDTQYF
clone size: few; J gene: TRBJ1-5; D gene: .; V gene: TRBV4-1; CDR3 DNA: TGCGCCAGCAGCCTATACCCGGGCCTTGGGTCTCACAATCAGCCCCAGCATTTT; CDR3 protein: CASSLYPGLGSHNQPQHF
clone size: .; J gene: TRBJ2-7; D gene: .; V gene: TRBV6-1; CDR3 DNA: TGTGCCAGCAGTCCCCGGCGGCAGGGGACTTACGAGCAGTACTTC; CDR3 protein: CASSPRRQGTYEQYF
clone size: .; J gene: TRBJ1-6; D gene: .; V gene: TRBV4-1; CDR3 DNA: TGCGCCAGCAGCCATAGCCCCACAGGGAATTCACCCCTCCACTTT; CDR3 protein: CASSHSPTGNSPLHF
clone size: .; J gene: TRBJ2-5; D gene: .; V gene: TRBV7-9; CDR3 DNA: TGTGCCAGCAGCTTTAGTGACCTGGACGGCCAAGAGACCCAGTACTTC; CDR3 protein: CASSFSDLDGQETQYF
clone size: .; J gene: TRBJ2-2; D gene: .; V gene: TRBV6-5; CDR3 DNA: TGTGCCAGCAGTTGGAGCGGTACCAACACCGGGGAGCTGTTTTTT; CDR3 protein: CASSWSGTNTGELFF
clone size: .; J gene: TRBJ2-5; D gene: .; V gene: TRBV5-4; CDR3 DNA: TGTGCCAGCAGCTTTCCGGGGCTAGAGACCCAGTACTTC; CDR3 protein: CASSFPGLETQYF
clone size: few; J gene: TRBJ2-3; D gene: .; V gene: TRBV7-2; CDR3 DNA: TGTGCCAGCAGCGCCGGATGGGCGGCCCGAGGAGATACGCAGTATTTT; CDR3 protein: CASSAGWAARGDTQYF
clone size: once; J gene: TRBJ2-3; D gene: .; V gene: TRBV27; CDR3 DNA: TGTGCCAGCAGTTTACTGGGACCGAGAATGGATACGCAGTATTTT; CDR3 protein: CASSLLGPRMDTQYF
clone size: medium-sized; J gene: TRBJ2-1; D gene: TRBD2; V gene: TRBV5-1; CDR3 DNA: TGCGCCAGCAATCTAGCGGACAATGAGCAGTTCTTC; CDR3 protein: CASNLADNEQFF
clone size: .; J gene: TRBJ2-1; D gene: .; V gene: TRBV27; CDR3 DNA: TGTGCCAGCAGTTCCCCTTATGCCGGGAGCTCCTACAATGAGCAGTTCTTC; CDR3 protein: CASSSPYAGSSYNEQFF
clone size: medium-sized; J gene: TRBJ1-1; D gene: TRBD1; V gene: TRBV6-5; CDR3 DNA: TGTGCCAGCATGCGACAGGGGACTGAAGCTTTCTTT; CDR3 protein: CASMRQGTEAFF
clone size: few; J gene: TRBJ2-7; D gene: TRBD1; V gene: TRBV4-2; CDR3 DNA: TGTGCCAGCAGCCAAGTGGCCGGGACAGGGAGCTACGAGCAGTACTTC; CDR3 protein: CASSQVAGTGSYEQYF
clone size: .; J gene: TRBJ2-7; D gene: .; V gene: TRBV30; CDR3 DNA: TGTGCCTGGAGAGGACGCATGGCCTACGAGCAGTACTTC; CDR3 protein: CAWRGRMAYEQYF
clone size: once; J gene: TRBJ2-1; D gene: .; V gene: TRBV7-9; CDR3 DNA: TGTGCCAGCAGCTTAGAGGGGGGGATCCCCAATGAGCAGTTCTTC; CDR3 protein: CASSLEGGIPNEQFF
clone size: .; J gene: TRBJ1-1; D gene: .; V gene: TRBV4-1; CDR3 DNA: TGCGCCAGCAGCCAAGCGCCTGGTCCACCTGAAGCTTTCTTT; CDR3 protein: CASSQAPGPPEAFF
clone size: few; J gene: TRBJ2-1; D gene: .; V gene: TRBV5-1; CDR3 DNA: TGCGCCAGCAGCTTGGCAGTTCCCCAGGGGGGCAATGAGCAGTTCTTC; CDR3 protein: CASSLAVPQGGNEQFF
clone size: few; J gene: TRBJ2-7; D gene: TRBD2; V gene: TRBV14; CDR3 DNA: TGTGCCAGCAGCCCTTGGACTAGCGGCTACGAGCAGTACTTC; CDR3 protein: CASSPWTSGYEQYF
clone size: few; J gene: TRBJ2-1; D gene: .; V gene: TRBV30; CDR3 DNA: TGTGCCTGGAGAGAGGACTACAATGAGCAGTTCTTC; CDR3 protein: CAWREDYNEQFF
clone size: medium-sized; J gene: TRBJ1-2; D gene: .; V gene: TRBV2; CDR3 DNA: TGTGCCAGCAGTGAAAGCCAGGACGGCTACACCTTC; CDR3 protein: CASSESQDGYTF